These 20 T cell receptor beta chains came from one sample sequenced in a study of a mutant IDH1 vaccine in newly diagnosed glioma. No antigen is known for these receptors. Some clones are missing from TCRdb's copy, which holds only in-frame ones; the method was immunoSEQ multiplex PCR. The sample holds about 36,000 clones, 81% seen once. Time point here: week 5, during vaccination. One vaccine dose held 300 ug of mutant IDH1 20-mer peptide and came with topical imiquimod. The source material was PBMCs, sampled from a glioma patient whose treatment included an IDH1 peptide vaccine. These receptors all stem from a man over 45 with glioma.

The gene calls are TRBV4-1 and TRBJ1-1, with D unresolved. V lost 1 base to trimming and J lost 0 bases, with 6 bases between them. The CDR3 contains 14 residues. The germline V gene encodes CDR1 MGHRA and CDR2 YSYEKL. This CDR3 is CASSQVAVNTEAFF. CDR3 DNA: TGCGCCAGCAGCCAAGTTGCAGTGAACACTGAAGCTTTCTTT.

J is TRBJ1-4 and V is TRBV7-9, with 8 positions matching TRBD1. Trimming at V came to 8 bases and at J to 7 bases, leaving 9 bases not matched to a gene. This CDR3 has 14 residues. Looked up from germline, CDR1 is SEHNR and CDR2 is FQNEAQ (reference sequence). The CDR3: CASQEDREAEKLFF. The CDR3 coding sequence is TGTGCCAGCCAAGAGGACAGGGAGGCTGAAAAACTGTTTTTT. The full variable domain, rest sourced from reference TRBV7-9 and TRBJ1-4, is DTGVSQNPRHKITKRGQNVTFRCDPISEHNRLYWYRQTLGQGPEFLTYFQNEAQLEKSRLLSDRFSAERPKGSFSTLEIQRTEQGDSAMYLCASQEDREAEKLFFGSGTQLSVL.

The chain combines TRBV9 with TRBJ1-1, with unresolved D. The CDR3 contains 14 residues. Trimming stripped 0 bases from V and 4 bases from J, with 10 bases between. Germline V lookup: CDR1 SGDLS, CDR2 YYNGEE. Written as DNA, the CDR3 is TGTGCCAGCAGCGTAGAGGGAGTGGTCACTGAAGCTTTCTTT. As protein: CASSVEGVVTEAFF.

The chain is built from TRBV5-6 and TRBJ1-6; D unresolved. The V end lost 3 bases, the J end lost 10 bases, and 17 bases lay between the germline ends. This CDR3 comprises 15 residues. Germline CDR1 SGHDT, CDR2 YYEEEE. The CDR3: CASSSWSPGNSPLHF. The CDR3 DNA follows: TGTGCCAGCAGCTCATGGTCCCCTGGTAACTCACCCCTCCACTTT.

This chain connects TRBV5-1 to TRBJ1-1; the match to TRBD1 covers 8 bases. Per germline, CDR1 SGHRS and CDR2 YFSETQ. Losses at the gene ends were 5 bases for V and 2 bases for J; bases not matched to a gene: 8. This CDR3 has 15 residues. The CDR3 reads CASRATGEVNTEAFF. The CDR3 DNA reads TGCGCCAGCAGGGCGACAGGGGAGGTAAACACTGAAGCTTTCTTT.

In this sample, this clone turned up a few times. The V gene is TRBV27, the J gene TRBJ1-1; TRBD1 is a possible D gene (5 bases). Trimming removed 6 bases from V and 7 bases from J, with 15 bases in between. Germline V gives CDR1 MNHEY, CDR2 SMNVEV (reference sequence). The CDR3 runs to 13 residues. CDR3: CASRGWKRGEAFF. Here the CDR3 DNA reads TGTGCCAGCAGGGGTTGGAAAAGGGGTGAAGCTTTCTTT.

The CDR3, as DNA: TGTGCCAGTAGTCAGGACTCTCACACAGATACGCAGTATTTT. This gives the protein CASSQDSHTDTQYF. The chain is built from TRBV19 and TRBJ2-3, with a weak D call TRBD2 (5 bases). This CDR3 is 14 amino acids long. The ends were cut back, 5 bases at V and 2 bases at J, with 11 bases in the middle. CDR1 is LNHDA, CDR2 SQIVND, per germline (reference sequence).

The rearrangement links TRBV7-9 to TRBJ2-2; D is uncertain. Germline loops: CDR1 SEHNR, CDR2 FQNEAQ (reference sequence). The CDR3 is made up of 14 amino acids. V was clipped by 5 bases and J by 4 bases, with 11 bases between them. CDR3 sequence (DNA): TGTGCCAGCAGCCCCAGCTCCGGCACCGGGGAGCTGTTTTTT. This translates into CASSPSSGTGELFF.

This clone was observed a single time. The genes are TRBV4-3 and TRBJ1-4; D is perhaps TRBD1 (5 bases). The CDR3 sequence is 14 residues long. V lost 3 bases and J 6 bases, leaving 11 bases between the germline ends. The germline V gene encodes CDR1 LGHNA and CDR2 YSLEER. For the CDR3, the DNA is TGCGCCAGCAGCCAGAGGGGTCAGGATGAAAAACTGTTTTTT. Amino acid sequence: CASSQRGQDEKLFF.

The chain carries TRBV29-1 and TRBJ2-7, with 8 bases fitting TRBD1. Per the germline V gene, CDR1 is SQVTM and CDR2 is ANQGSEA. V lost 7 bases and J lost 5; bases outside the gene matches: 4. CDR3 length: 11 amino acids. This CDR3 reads CSAAQGDEQYF. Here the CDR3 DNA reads TGCAGCGCCGCACAGGGGGACGAGCAGTACTTC.

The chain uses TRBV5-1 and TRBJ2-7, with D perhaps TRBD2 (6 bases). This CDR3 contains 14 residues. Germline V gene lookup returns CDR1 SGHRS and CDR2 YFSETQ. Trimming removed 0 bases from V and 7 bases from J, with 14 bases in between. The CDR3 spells CASSLGGRRGEQYF. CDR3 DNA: TGCGCCAGCAGCTTGGGAGGACGGAGGGGTGAGCAGTACTTC.

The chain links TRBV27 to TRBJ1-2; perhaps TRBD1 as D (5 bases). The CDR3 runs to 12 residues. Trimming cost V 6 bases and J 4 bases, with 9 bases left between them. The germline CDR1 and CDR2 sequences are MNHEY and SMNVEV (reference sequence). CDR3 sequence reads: CASSPGGYGYTF. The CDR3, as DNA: TGTGCCAGCAGCCCCGGGGGCTATGGCTACACCTTC.

DNA of the CDR3: TGTGCCAGCAGCCCACGTGTAGGCAGTTGGGAGACCCAGTACTTC. Its translation is CASSPRVGSWETQYF. The J gene is TRBJ2-5, the V gene TRBV7-8; D is unresolved. The CDR3 totals 15 residues. Germline V gene data show CDR1 as SGHVS and CDR2 as FQNEAQ. V lost 5 bases and J 5 bases, leaving 18 bases between the germline ends.

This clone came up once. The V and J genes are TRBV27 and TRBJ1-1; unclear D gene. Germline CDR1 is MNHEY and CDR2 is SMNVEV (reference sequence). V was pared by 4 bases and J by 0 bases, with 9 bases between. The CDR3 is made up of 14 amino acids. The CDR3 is CASSYDRLNTEAFF. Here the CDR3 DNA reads TGTGCCAGCAGTTATGACCGCTTGAACACTGAAGCTTTCTTT.

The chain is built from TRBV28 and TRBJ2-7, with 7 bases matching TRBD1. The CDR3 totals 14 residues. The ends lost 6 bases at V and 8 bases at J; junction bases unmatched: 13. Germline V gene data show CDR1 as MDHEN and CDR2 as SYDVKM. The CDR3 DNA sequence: TGTGCCAGCAGCTCCCCAGAACAGGGGTTACAGCAGTACTTC. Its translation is CASSSPEQGLQQYF.

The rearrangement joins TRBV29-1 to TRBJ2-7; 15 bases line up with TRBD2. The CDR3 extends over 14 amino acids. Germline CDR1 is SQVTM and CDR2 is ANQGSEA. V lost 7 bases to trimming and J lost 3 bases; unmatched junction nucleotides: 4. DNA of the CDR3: TGCAGCGCCGGACTAGCGGGAGGGGGCTACGAGCAGTACTTC. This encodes CSAGLAGGGYEQYF.

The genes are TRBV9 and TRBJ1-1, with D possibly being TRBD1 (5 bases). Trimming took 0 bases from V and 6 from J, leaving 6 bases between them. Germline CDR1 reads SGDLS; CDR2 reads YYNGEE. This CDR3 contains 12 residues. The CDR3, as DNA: TGTGCCAGCAGCGTAGAAGGGGCTGAAGCTTTCTTT. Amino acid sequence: CASSVEGAEAFF.

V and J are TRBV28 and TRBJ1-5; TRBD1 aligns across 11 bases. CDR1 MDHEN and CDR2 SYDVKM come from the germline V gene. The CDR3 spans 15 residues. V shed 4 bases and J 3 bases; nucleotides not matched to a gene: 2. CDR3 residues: CASSSGQGDNQPQHF. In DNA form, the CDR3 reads TGTGCCAGCAGTTCGGGACAGGGGGACAATCAGCCCCAGCATTTT.

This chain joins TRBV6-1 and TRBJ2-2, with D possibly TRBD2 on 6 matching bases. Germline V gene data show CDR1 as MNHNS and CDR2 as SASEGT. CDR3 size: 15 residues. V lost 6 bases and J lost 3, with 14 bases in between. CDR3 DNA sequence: TGTGCCAGCAGATCCGGGAGTTGGGACACCGGGGAGCTGTTTTTT. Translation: CASRSGSWDTGELFF.

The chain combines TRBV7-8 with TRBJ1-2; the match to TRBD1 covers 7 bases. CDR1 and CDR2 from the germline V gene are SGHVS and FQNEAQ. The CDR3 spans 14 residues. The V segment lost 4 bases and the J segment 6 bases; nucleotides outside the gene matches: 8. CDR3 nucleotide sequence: TGTGCCAGCAGCTCGGGTGGGGACAGCAATGGCTACACCTTC. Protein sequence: CASSSGGDSNGYTF.